The clone carrying this T cell receptor beta chain came up many times. What it binds is not known. The data are from a study of tumor and adjacent non-tumor tissue in lung cancer. Whole-study context: Aged about 30 to 76 years, patients included nine to ten men and roughly 5 women with stage I to III disease. Samples averaged approximately 4.2 million productive TCRbeta reads each.

The template was RNA from unsorted bulk tissue. Distant lung tissue was collected more than 3 cm away from the tumor edge. TCRbeta libraries were built with three rounds of nested PCR, modified from ARM-PCR. In TCRdb, the multiplex PCR reads were re-called with MiXCR into one record per CDR3 protein. The sample records approximately 100,000 distinct CDR3 sequences, about 65% being singletons. The study, taken as a whole, reports: Tumor TCR diversity, when higher, was linked to shorter survival. Tumor repertoires had a smaller top 100 clone share than normal lung.

The source of this sequence is a man aged 55-75 years with non-small cell lung cancer. The sequenced sample consisted of distant non-tumor lung tissue.

The chain's CDR3 is CASSQTSEQYF. Written as DNA, the CDR3 is TGTGCCAGCAGTCAAACTAGCGAGCAGTACTTC. The chain couples TRBV6-2 or TRBV6-3 to TRBJ2-7; D is perhaps TRBD2 (5 bases). This CDR3 has 11 amino acids. Germline CDR1 reads MNHEY; CDR2 reads SVGEGT. Trimming cost V 5 bases and J 6 bases, with 8 bases left between them.